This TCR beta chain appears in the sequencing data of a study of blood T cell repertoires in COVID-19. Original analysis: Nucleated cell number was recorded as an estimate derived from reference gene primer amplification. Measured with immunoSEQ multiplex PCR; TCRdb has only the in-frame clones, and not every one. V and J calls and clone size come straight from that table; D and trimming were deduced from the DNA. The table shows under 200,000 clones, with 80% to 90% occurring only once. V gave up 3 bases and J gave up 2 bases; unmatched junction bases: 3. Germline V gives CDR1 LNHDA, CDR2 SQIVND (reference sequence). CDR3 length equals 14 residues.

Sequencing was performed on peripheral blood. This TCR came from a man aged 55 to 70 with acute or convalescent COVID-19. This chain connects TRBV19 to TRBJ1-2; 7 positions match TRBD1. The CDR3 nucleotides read TGTGCCAGTAGTATCCGGGACAGCAACTATGGCTACACCTTC. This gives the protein CASSIRDSNYGYTF.